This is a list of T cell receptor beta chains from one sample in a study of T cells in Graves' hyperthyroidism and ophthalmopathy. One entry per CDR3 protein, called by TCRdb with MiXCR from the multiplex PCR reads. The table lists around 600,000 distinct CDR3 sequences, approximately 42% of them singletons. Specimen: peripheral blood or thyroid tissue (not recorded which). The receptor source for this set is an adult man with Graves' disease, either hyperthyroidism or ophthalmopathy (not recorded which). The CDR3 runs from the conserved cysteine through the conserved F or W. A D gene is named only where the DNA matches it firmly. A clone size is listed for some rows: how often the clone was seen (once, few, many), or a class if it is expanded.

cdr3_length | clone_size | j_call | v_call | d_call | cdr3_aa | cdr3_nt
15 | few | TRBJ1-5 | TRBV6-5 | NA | CASSYSSFSNQPQHF | TGTGCCAGCAGTTACTCTAGTTTTAGCAATCAGCCCCAGCATTTT
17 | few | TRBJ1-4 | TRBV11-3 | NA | CASSVSRGGSLNEKLFF | TGTGCCAGCAGCGTGAGTCGAGGTGGCAGCCTAAATGAAAAACTGTTTTTT
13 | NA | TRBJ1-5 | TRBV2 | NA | CATLAGARQPQHF | TGTGCCACGTTGGCAGGGGCACGGCAGCCCCAGCATTTT
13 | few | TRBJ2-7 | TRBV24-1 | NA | CATSARLATEQYF | TGTGCCACCAGTGCTAGGTTGGCGACTGAGCAGTACTTC
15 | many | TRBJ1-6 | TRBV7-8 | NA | CASSETASPNSPLHF | TGTGCCAGCAGCGAGACAGCCTCCCCCAATTCACCCCTCCACTTT
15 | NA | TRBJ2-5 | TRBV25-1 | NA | CASSEYPGNQETQYF | TGTGCCAGCAGTGAATATCCAGGGAACCAAGAGACCCAGTACTTC
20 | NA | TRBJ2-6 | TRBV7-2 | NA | CASSGPTTGRSVSGANVLTF | TGTGCCAGCAGCGGGCCCACCACGGGGAGGTCGGTCTCTGGGGCCAACGTCCTGACTTTC
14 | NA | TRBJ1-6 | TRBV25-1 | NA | CASSEWTNNSPLHF | TGTGCCAGCAGTGAATGGACAAATAATTCACCCCTCCACTTT
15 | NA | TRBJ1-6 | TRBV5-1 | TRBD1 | CASSSGQGKNSPLHF | TGCGCCAGCAGCTCAGGACAGGGGAAAAATTCACCCCTCCACTTT
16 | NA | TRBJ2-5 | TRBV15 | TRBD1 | CATSRIQGAAQETQYF | TGTGCCACCAGCAGGATCCAGGGGGCGGCCCAAGAGACCCAGTACTTC
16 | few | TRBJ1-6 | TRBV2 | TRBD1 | CASSGSGQALNSPLHF | TGTGCCAGCAGCGGTTCGGGACAGGCCCTTAATTCACCCCTCCACTTT
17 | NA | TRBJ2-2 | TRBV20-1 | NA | CSARDTTSSANTGELFF | TGCAGTGCTAGAGACACAACTAGCTCGGCGAACACCGGGGAGCTGTTTTTT
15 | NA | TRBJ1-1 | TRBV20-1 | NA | CSAYKLVGGGTEAFF | TGCAGTGCTTACAAATTGGTAGGGGGAGGAACTGAAGCTTTCTTT
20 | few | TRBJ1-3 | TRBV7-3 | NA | CASSLTRDNGPLISGNTIYF | TGTGCCAGCAGCTTAACCAGGGACAACGGACCCTTGATCTCTGGAAACACCATATATTTT
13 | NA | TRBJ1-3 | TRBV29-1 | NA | CSVEVPAGHTIYF | TGCAGCGTTGAAGTCCCTGCGGGACACACCATATATTTT
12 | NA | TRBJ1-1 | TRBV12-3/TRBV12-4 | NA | CASTLTPTEAFF | TGTGCCAGCACCCTTACCCCCACTGAAGCTTTCTTT
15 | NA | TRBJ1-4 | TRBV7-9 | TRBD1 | CASSLVGQGDEKLFF | TGTGCCAGCAGCTTGGTCGGACAGGGGGACGAAAAACTGTTTTTT
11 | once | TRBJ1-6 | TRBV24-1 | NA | CADRWNSPLHF | TGTGCGGACAGATGGAATTCACCCCTCCACTTT
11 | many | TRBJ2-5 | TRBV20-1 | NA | CSARDIIAQYF | TGCAGTGCTAGAGATATCATTGCCCAGTACTTC
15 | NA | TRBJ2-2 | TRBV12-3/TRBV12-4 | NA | CASSLGRTNTGELFF | TGTGCCAGCAGTTTAGGTCGGACGAACACCGGGGAGCTGTTTTTT
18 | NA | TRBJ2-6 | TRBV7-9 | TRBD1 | CASSQDWDRGFGANVLTF | TGTGCCAGCAGCCAAGATTGGGACAGGGGTTTCGGGGCCAACGTCCTGACTTTC
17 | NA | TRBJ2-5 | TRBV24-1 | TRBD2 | CATSDFVRTSGKETQYF | TGTGCCACCAGTGATTTCGTCCGGACTAGCGGAAAAGAGACCCAGTACTTC
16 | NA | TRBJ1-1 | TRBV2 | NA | CASRVDLTGFLAEAFF | TGTGCCAGCAGGGTCGACCTTACAGGGTTTCTTGCTGAAGCTTTCTTT
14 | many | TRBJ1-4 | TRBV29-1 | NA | CSVSSSATNEKLFF | TGCAGCGTTTCCAGCTCTGCAACTAATGAAAAACTGTTTTTT